This entry features one T cell receptor beta chain sequence. This table comes from immunoSEQ multiplex PCR, and its TCRdb copy is limited to in-frame clones, with some not included. The sample lists 80,000 to 90,000 clones; more than 75% were seen once. This sample was taken from a study of identifying expanded T cells in peripheral blood. The clonotype was recovered from a person aged 18 to 69 in good health. The sample comprised blood.

CDR3 bases: TGTGCCAGCAGCTTCTCATTTGCTAAAGCCTACAATGAGCAGTTCTTC. This sequence encodes CASSFSFAKAYNEQFF. The chain employs TRBV7-9 and TRBJ2-1; no clear D. V shed 3 bases and J shed 2 bases, with 14 bases lying between them. The CDR3 is made up of 16 amino acids. Germline V CDR1 and CDR2: SEHNR, FQNEAQ (reference sequence).